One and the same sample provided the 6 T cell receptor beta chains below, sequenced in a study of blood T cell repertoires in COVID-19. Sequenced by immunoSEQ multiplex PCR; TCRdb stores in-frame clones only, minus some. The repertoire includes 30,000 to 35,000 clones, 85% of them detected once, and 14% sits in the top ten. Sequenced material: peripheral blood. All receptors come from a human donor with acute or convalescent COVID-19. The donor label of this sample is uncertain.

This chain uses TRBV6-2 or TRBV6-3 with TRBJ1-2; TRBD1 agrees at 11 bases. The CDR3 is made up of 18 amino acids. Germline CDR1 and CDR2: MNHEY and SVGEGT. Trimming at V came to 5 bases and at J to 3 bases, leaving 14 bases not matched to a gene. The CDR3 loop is CASSRILGQGALDYGYTF. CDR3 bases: TGTGCCAGCAGTCGGATTCTCGGACAGGGGGCGCTTGACTATGGCTACACCTTC.

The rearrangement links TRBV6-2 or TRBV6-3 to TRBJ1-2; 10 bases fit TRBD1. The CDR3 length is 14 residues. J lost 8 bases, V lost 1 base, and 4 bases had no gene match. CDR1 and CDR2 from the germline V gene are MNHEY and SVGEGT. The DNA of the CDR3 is TGTGCCAGCAGTTACTTCCGGGACAGGGGAGGCTACACCTTC. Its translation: CASSYFRDRGGYTF.

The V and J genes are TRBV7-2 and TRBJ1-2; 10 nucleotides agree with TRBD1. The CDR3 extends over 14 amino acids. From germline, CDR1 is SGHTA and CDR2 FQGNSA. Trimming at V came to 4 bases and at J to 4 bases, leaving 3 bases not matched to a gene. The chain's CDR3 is CASSWGQGIYGYTF. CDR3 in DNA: TGTGCCAGCAGCTGGGGACAGGGGATCTATGGCTACACCTTC. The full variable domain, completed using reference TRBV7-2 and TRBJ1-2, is GAGVSQSPSNKVTEKGKDVELRCDPISGHTALYWYRQSLGQGLEFLIYFQGNSAPDKSGLPSDRFSAERTGGSVSTLTIQRTQQEDSAVYLCASSWGQGIYGYTFGSGTRLTVV.

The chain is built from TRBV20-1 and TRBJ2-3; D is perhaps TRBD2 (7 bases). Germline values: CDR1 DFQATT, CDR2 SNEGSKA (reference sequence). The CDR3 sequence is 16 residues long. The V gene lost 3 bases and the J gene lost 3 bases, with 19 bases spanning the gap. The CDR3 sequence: CSASPKGGGRTDTQYF. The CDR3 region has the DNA TGCAGTGCTAGTCCCAAGGGGGGCGGGAGAACAGATACGCAGTATTTT.

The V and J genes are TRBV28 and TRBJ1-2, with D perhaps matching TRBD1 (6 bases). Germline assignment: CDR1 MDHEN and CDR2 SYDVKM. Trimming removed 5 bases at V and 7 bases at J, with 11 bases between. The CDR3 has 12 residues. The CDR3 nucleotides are TGTGCCAGCAGTGAACAGGGAAGTGGCTACACCTTC. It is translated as CASSEQGSGYTF.

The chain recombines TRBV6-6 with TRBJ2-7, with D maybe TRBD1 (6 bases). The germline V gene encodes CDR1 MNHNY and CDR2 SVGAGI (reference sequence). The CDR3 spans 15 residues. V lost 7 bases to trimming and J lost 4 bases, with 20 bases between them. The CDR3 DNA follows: TGTGCCAGCAACCACGGGACACCCCTCCTATACGAGCAGTACTTC. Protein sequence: CASNHGTPLLYEQYF.